These 32 T cell receptor beta chains came from one sample sequenced in a study of identical twins. TCRdb fed the 5' RACE reads into MiXCR, producing one record per CDR3 protein. Here the sample spans approximately 680,000 distinct CDR3 sequences, roughly 7.1% being singletons. These data were also filed under a second study, of yellow fever vaccine responses in identical twins.

The sample consisted of PBMCs. The source is a woman under 30 in good health.

The V and J genes are TRBV29-1 and TRBJ2-2; 8 bases align to TRBD1. Trimming took 7 bases from V and 2 from J; bases not matched to a gene: 9. The CDR3 has 15 amino acids. Germline lookup yields CDR1 SQVTM and CDR2 ANQGSEA. CDR3 protein: CSGLPTGVNTGELFF. CDR3 sequence (DNA): TGCAGCGGCCTACCGACAGGGGTTAACACCGGGGAGCTGTTTTTT.

The sample holds a few counts of this clonotype. V gene TRBV11-2 combines with J gene TRBJ1-1; D is unclear. The V end lost 0 bases, the J end lost 0 bases, and 8 bases lay between the germline ends. Germline CDR1 SGHAT, CDR2 FQNNGV. The CDR3 sequence is 15 residues long. The CDR3 DNA sequence: TGTGCCAGCAGCTTAGAAGGCCCCCTGAACACTGAAGCTTTCTTT. Residues: CASSLEGPLNTEAFF. Full variable domain (missing parts from reference TRBV11-2 and TRBJ1-1): EAGVAQSPRYKIIEKRQSVAFWCNPISGHATLYWYQQILGQGPKLLIQFQNNGVVDDSQLPKDRFSAERLKGVDSTLKIQPAKLEDSAVYLCASSLEGPLNTEAFFGQGTRLTVV.

This clonotype came up many times. V usage is TRBV20-1 and J usage is TRBJ2-3, with D maybe TRBD2 (6 bases). CDR1 is DFQATT, CDR2 SNEGSKA, per germline (reference sequence). Trimming stripped 4 bases from V and 0 bases from J, with 11 bases between. The CDR3 runs 14 residues. CDR3 coding DNA: TGCAGTGCTACAGCACTAGCAAGCACAGATACGCAGTATTTT. The encoded protein is CSATALASTDTQYF.

This clonotype was counted ten times or more. The chain has TRBV5-1 and TRBJ2-2, with TRBD1 identical over 7 bases. Germline V gene data show CDR1 as SGHRS and CDR2 as YFSETQ. The CDR3 runs to 16 residues. J was trimmed by 4 bases and V by 4 bases; bases with no gene match: 10. The CDR3 DNA reads as TGCGCCAGCAGCCCTCAGGGGACAGACTTCACCGGGGAGCTGTTTTTT. The encoded protein is CASSPQGTDFTGELFF.

The genes are TRBV24-1 and TRBJ2-5; D call uncertain. This CDR3 spans 13 amino acids. V was pared by 5 bases and J by 3 bases, with 9 bases between. In germline, CDR1 is KGHDR, CDR2 SFDVKD. CDR3 residues: CATSVVNEETQYF. The CDR3 nucleotides read TGTGCCACCAGTGTTGTCAACGAAGAGACCCAGTACTTC.

The rearrangement uses TRBV12-3 or TRBV12-4 and TRBJ1-2; 7 nucleotides line up with TRBD1. Trimming at V came to 6 bases and at J to 4 bases, leaving 14 bases not matched to a gene. This CDR3 has 16 residues. As DNA, the CDR3 is TGTGCCAGCAGCCCCATCCCTCCAGGGACAGTCTATGGCTACACCTTC. As protein: CASSPIPPGTVYGYTF.

The gene calls are TRBV19 and TRBJ2-5; D perhaps matches TRBD2 (6 bases). V lost 5 bases to trimming and J lost 5 bases, with 30 bases between them. Germline values: CDR1 LNHDA, CDR2 SQIVND (reference sequence). This CDR3 is built from 19 residues. The CDR3 protein is CASSAAPRGIGIPVETQYF. The CDR3 DNA reads TGTGCCAGTAGTGCCGCCCCCCGGGGGATTGGGATCCCGGTCGAGACCCAGTACTTC.

This chain uses TRBV15 with TRBJ2-7; the match to TRBD1 covers 10 bases. CDR3 length: 14 residues. Germline V CDR1 and CDR2: LNHNV, YYDKDF (reference sequence). V lost 3 bases, J lost 6 bases, and 5 bases stayed unmatched. This chain's CDR3 is CATSSVGDRGEQYV. CDR3 DNA: TGTGCCACCAGCAGTGTGGGGGACAGGGGCGAGCAGTACGTC.

In its sample, this clonotype was seen many times. The chain employs TRBV10-3 and TRBJ2-3; D perhaps matches TRBD1 (5 bases). This CDR3 region has 17 residues. In germline, CDR1 is ENHRY, CDR2 SYGVKD. Trimming stripped 0 bases from V and 2 bases from J, with 15 bases between. The CDR3: CAISESGSGWNTDTQYF. In DNA, the CDR3 is TGTGCCATCAGTGAGTCGGGGTCAGGGTGGAACACAGATACGCAGTATTTT.

Of note for this clonotype: A read error may produce the germline difference seen at one junction end. The chain joins TRBV12-3 or TRBV12-4 to TRBJ1-5, with D perhaps matching TRBD1 (5 bases). The CDR3 sequence is 14 residues long. CDR3: CASSFSGGNRPQHF. CDR3 coding DNA: TGTGCCAGCAGTTTTTCCGGGGGAAATCGGCCCCAGCATTTT.

The rearrangement joins TRBV2 to TRBJ1-3; D is uncertain. Trimming stripped 1 base from V and 2 bases from J, with 6 bases between. The length of the CDR3 is 14 residues. Per the germline V gene, CDR1 is SNHLY and CDR2 is FYNNEI. The CDR3 region is CASSEEKTGNTIYF. The CDR3 DNA sequence: TGTGCCAGCAGTGAAGAGAAGACTGGAAACACCATATATTTT.

Ten or more counts support this clonotype. The chain has TRBV29-1 and TRBJ2-3; 9 nucleotides agree with TRBD1. The CDR3 length is 14 residues. Unmatched junction bases numbered 5, after V lost 7 bases and J lost 0 bases. Looked up from germline, CDR1 is SQVTM and CDR2 is ANQGSEA. CDR3 nucleotides: TGCAGCGCCGCCGGGACAGGGAGCACAGATACGCAGTATTTT. Its translation is CSAAGTGSTDTQYF.

The table lists this clonotype with a few counts. The chain recombines TRBV9 with TRBJ2-5, with 9 positions matching TRBD1. This CDR3 spans 16 amino acids. Trimming took 4 bases from V and 5 from J; bases not matched to a gene: 12. Germline V CDR1 and CDR2: SGDLS, YYNGEE. Here the CDR3 DNA reads TGTGCCAGCAGCCCTTCCTCGGGACAGGGAAAGGAGACCCAGTACTTC. It translates to CASSPSSGQGKETQYF.

The sample holds a few counts of this clonotype. V is TRBV29-1 and J is TRBJ2-7, with D uncertain. The CDR3 extends over 12 amino acids. Germline loops: CDR1 SQVTM, CDR2 ANQGSEA. V lost 2 bases and J lost 3, with 8 bases in between. The CDR3 coding sequence is TGCAGCGTTGAAACCACCGACTACGAGCAGTACGTC. Encoded protein: CSVETTDYEQYV.

The chain employs TRBV20-1 and TRBJ1-1, with D hard to call. Trimming cost V 3 bases and J 4 bases, with 9 bases left between them. Looked up from germline, CDR1 is DFQATT and CDR2 is SNEGSKA (reference sequence). The CDR3 totals 12 residues. The CDR3 DNA follows: TGCAGTGCTAGGCCGCGCCGCACTGAAGCTTTCTTT. Its translation is CSARPRRTEAFF.

This clonotype was seen ten or more times. For the CDR3, the DNA is TGTGCCATCAACCCAGGGGGCCGCAATCAGCCCCAGCATTTT. This codes for CAINPGGRNQPQHF. The chain is built from TRBV10-3 and TRBJ1-5; 8 positions agree with TRBD1. The CDR3 runs 14 residues. Trimming took 7 bases from V and 2 from J; bases not matched to a gene: 4. Per germline, CDR1 ENHRY and CDR2 SYGVKD.

The V gene is TRBV7-2, the J gene TRBJ2-1, with TRBD2 matching over 8 bases. From germline, CDR1 is SGHTA and CDR2 FQGNSA. This CDR3 has 16 amino acids. The V and J ends lost 4 bases and 0 bases, in that order; junction bases with no gene match: 5. For the CDR3, the DNA is TGTGCCAGCAGCTCAAACGGACTAGCCTCCTACAATGAGCAGTTCTTC. Translating it yields CASSSNGLASYNEQFF.

J is TRBJ1-5 and V is TRBV6-1, with TRBD1 matching 9 bases. The germline V gene has CDR1 MNHNS and CDR2 SASEGT. This CDR3 is built from 15 residues. The J segment lost 2 bases and the V segment lost 4 bases, leaving 3 bases of the junction unmatched. CDR3 sequence (DNA): TGTGCCAGCAGTGCTAGGACAGGGGGCAATCAGCCCCAGCATTTT. This translates into CASSARTGGNQPQHF.

This clonotype was observed many times. This chain uses TRBV12-3 or TRBV12-4 with TRBJ1-2, with D tentatively TRBD1 (6 bases). The CDR3 totals 14 residues. V lost 3 bases, J lost 5 bases, and 13 bases lay in between. The CDR3 loop is CASSFGGPGYGYTF. The CDR3 DNA is TGTGCCAGCAGTTTTGGGGGGCCTGGGTATGGCTACACCTTC.

This clonotype showed up just a few times. The rearrangement links TRBV10-3 to TRBJ1-2; D uncertain. The CDR3 loop spans 15 amino acids. Trimming shortened V by 2 bases and J by 6 bases, and 16 bases separated the two germline ends. Per the germline V gene, CDR1 is ENHRY and CDR2 is SYGVKD. CDR3 nucleotide sequence: TGTGCCATCAGTGAGAGGTCCGTTATCGGCGATGGCTACACCTTC. Residues: CAISERSVIGDGYTF.

This chain joins TRBV11-2 and TRBJ2-2, with D unclear. CDR1 SGHAT and CDR2 FQNNGV come from the germline V gene. The V end was cut by 5 bases, the J end by 9 bases, with 10 bases between. The CDR3 length is 12 residues. Written as DNA, the CDR3 is TGTGCCAGCAGCCCAGATTCACGGGAGCTGTTTTTT. Its translation: CASSPDSRELFF. The full variable domain, with the rest looked up from reference TRBV11-2 and TRBJ2-2, is EAGVAQSPRYKIIEKRQSVAFWCNPISGHATLYWYQQILGQGPKLLIQFQNNGVVDDSQLPKDRFSAERLKGVDSTLKIQPAKLEDSAVYLCASSPDSRELFFGEGSRLTVL.

This clonotype was detected only a few times. The chain uses TRBV20-1 and TRBJ2-7; 7 nucleotides agree with TRBD1. This CDR3 region has 13 residues. J lost 3 bases, V lost 3 bases, and 5 bases had no gene match. Germline lookup yields CDR1 DFQATT and CDR2 SNEGSKA (reference sequence). As DNA, the CDR3 is TGCAGTGCTAGGGGCGACAGGGACTACGAGCAGTACGTC. Translated: CSARGDRDYEQYV.

This clonotype was counted many times. V is TRBV29-1 and J is TRBJ1-1; 8 nucleotides line up with TRBD1. CDR3 size: 15 residues. From germline, CDR1 is SQVTM and CDR2 ANQGSEA. V gave up 2 bases and J gave up 5 bases; unmatched junction bases: 10. CDR3 in DNA: TGCAGCGTTGAAAATCCCGGACAGGGACGAACTGAAGCTTTCTTT. This sequence encodes CSVENPGQGRTEAFF. Using reference TRBV29-1 and TRBJ1-1 for the parts outside the CDR3, the full variable domain is SAVISQKPSRDICQRGTSLTIQCQVDSQVTMMFWYRQQPGQSLTLIATANQGSEATYESGFVIDKFPISRPNLTFSTLTVSNMSPEDSSIYLCSVENPGQGRTEAFFGQGTRLTVV.

There are many counts of this clonotype. J is TRBJ2-3 and V is TRBV5-1; 8 nucleotides line up with TRBD2. The J segment lost 0 bases and the V segment lost 4 bases, leaving 4 bases of the junction unmatched. CDR1 is SGHRS and CDR2 is YFSETQ in the germline V gene. The CDR3 has 15 residues. CDR3 loop: CASSPTSVSTDTQYF. In nucleotides, the CDR3 is TGCGCCAGCAGCCCGACTAGCGTCAGCACAGATACGCAGTATTTT.

This clonotype turned up a few times. V usage is TRBV6-5 and J usage is TRBJ2-7; D gene uncertain. This CDR3 spans 15 amino acids. Germline V gene lookup returns CDR1 MNHEY and CDR2 SVGAGI. V was clipped by 6 bases and J by 0 bases, with 15 bases between them. The CDR3 reads CASSSPSGLSYEQYF. The CDR3 DNA reads TGTGCCAGCAGCTCCCCGAGTGGGCTCTCCTACGAGCAGTACTTC.

This rearrangement joins TRBV20-1 to TRBJ2-3, with D perhaps TRBD1 or TRBD2 (5 bases each). V shed 6 bases and J shed 2 bases, with 15 bases lying between them. The germline gives CDR1 DFQATT, CDR2 SNEGSKA (reference sequence). The CDR3 runs 14 residues. The CDR3 here is CSAKPGTLTDTQYF. The CDR3 nucleotides read TGCAGTGCGAAACCAGGGACCCTCACAGATACGCAGTATTTT.

The table lists this clonotype with many counts. The gene calls are TRBV7-9 and TRBJ1-1; perhaps TRBD1 as D (5 bases). The CDR3 sequence is 11 residues long. V was trimmed by 3 bases and J by 11 bases, leaving 10 bases between them. Germline V gene lookup returns CDR1 SEHNR and CDR2 FQNEAQ (reference sequence). The DNA of the CDR3 is TGTGCCAGCAGCTTGTCAGGGCTGGCTTTCTTT. Encoded protein: CASSLSGLAFF.

The chain uses TRBV7-8 and TRBJ2-3; perhaps TRBD2 as D (6 bases). Trimming took 9 bases from V and 0 from J, leaving 16 bases between them. Germline loops: CDR1 SGHVS, CDR2 FQNEAQ. This CDR3 contains 15 residues. The DNA for the CDR3 is TGTGCCAGTTACCCCTTCCGGGGGAGCACAGATACGCAGTATTTT. Amino acids: CASYPFRGSTDTQYF.

The chain carries TRBV5-1 and TRBJ2-7, with D perhaps TRBD2 (6 bases). The CDR3 consists of 13 residues. Germline CDR1 reads SGHRS; CDR2 reads YFSETQ. V lost 4 bases and J 2 bases, leaving 10 bases between the germline ends. DNA of the CDR3: TGCGCCAGCAGCCGGAGGGGTCCCTACGAGCAGTACTTC. It yields the protein CASSRRGPYEQYF.

The chain carries TRBV12-3 or TRBV12-4 and TRBJ2-1; D possibly uses TRBD1 or TRBD2 (5 bases each). V lost 6 bases, J lost 2 bases, and 14 bases lay in between. CDR3 length equals 15 residues. The CDR3 DNA reads as TGTGCCAGCAGCCCCGGGGCTAAGACCTACAATGAGCAGTTCTTC. Translation: CASSPGAKTYNEQFF.

This clonotype was seen a handful of times. V and J are TRBV12-3 or TRBV12-4 and TRBJ1-4; no firm D call. The V and J ends lost 6 bases and 0 bases respectively, with 8 bases between them. This CDR3 region has 14 residues. The CDR3 nucleotides are TGTGCCAGCAGGAGGGTCGCAACTAATGAAAAACTGTTTTTT. Its protein is CASRRVATNEKLFF.

In this sample, this clonotype turned up a few times. The rearrangement uses TRBV5-6 and TRBJ2-1; maybe TRBD1 (6 bases). CDR1 and CDR2 from the germline V gene are SGHDT and YYEEEE. CDR3 length: 16 amino acids. Between the trimmed V and J ends, which lost 2 bases and 5 bases, there was a span of 17 bases. The CDR3 DNA reads TGTGCCAGCAGCTTTACGTACTGGACAGAACACAATGAGCAGTTCTTC. Translated, it gives CASSFTYWTEHNEQFF. Full variable domain (remainder filled in from reference TRBV5-6 and TRBJ2-1): DAGVTQSPTHLIKTRGQQVTLRCSPKSGHDTVSWYQQALGQGPQFIFQYYEEEERQRGNFPDRFSGHQFPNYSSELNVNALLLGDSALYLCASSFTYWTEHNEQFFGPGTRLTVL.